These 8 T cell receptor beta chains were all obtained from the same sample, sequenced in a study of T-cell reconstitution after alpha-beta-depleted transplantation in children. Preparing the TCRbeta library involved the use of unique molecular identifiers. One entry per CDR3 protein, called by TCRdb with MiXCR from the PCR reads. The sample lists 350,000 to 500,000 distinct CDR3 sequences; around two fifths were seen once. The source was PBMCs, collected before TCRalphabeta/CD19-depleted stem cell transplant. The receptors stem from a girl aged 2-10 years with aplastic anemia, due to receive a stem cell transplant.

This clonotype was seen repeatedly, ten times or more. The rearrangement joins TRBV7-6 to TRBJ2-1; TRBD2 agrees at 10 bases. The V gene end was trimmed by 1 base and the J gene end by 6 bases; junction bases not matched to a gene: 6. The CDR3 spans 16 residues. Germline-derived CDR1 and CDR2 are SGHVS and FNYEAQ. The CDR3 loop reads CASSLDSGLATNEQFF. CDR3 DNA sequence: TGTGCCAGCAGCTTAGATTCGGGACTAGCGACCAATGAGCAGTTCTTC.

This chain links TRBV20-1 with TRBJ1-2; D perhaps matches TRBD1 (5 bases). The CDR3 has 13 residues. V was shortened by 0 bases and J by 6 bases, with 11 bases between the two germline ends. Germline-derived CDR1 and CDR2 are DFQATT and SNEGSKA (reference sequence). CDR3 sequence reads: CSARDVRGDGYTF. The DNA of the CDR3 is TGCAGTGCTAGAGATGTTCGGGGCGATGGCTACACCTTC.

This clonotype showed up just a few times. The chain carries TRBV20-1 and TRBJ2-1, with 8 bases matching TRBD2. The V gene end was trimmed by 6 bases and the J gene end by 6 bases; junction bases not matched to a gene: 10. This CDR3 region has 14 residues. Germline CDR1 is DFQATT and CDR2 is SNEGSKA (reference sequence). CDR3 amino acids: CSAVKREWRNEQFF. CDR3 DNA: TGCAGTGCCGTCAAGCGGGAGTGGCGCAATGAGCAGTTCTTC.

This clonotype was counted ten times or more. The CDR3 sequence is CASSIQGPGNTIYF. CDR3 DNA sequence: TGCGCCAGCAGCATTCAGGGACCAGGAAACACCATATATTTT. J is TRBJ1-3 and V is TRBV5-1; tentative D call: TRBD1 (5 bases). V was pared by 4 bases and J by 4 bases, with 12 bases between. The CDR3 has 14 amino acids. In germline, CDR1 is SGHRS, CDR2 YFSETQ.

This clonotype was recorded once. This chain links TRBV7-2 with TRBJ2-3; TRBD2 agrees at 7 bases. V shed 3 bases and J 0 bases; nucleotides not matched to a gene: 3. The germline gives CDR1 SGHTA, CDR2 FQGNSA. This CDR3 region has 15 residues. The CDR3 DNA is TGTGCCAGCAGCTTGAGCGGGGTTAGCACAGATACGCAGTATTTT. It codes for CASSLSGVSTDTQYF.

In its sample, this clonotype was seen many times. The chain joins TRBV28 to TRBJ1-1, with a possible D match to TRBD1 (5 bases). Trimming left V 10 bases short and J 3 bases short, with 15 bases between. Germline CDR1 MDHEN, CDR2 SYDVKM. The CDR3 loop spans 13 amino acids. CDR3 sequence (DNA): TGTGCCACGGGGTCGACAGCGTACACTGAAGCTTTCTTT. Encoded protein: CATGSTAYTEAFF.

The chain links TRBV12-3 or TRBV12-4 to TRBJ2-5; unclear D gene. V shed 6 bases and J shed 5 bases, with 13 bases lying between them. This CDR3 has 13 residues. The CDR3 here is CASRIQSGETQYF. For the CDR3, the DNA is TGTGCCAGCAGAATACAGTCTGGCGAGACCCAGTACTTC.

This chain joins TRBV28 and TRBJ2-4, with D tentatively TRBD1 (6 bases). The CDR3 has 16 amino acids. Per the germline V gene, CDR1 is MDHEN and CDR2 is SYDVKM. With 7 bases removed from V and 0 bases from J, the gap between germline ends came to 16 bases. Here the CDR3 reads CASNREGGVAKNIQYF. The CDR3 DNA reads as TGTGCCAGCAACCGTGAAGGGGGAGTAGCCAAAAACATTCAGTACTTC.